Described below is a single T cell receptor beta chain sequence and its context. V was trimmed by 10 bases and J by 3 bases, leaving 16 bases between them. Germline CDR1 SGHNT, CDR2 YENEEA. CDR3 length equals 13 residues. Assay: immunoSEQ multiplex PCR; the TCRdb copy retains only in-frame clones and omits some. The table has tens of thousands of clones, nearly 95% seen once. The sample originates from a study of human thymus T cells. Sequencing was done on a sample of blood. V is TRBV11-3 and J is TRBJ2-7; D is ambiguous. The TCR sequence derives from a boy in the first two years of life with a congenital heart defect but otherwise immunologically healthy. The CDR3 bases are TGTGCCATGACGACTGAGTACCTCTACGAGCAGTACTTC. As protein: CAMTTEYLYEQYF.